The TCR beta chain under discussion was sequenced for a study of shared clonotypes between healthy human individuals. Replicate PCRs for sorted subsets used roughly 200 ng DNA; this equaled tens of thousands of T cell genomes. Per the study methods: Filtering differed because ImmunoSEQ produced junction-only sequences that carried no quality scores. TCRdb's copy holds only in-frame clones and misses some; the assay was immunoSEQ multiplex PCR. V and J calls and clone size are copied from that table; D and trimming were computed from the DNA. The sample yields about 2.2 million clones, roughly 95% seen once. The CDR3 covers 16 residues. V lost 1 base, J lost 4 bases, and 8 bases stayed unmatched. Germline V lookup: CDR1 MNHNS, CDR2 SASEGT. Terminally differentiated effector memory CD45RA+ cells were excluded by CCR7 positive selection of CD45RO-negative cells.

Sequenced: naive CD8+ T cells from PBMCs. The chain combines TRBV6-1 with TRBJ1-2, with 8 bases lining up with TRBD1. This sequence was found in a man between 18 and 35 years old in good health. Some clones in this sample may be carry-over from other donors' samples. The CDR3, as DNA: TGTGCCAGCAGTGAAGATCCCGGGACAGGCGGCTATGGCTACACCTTC. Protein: CASSEDPGTGGYGYTF.